A single sample gave rise to the 7 T cell receptor beta chains below, sequenced in a study of blood T cell repertoires in COVID-19. Repertoires were generated with immunoSEQ multiplex PCR, while TCRdb's copy carries only in-frame clones and drops some. The sample consists of about 200,000 clones, 75% to 90% of them appearing once. The sequencing input was peripheral blood. Receptor source: a man in his fifties or sixties who had recovered from COVID-19.

The rearrangement links TRBV9 to TRBJ2-1, with TRBD2 matching over 8 bases. CDR1 and CDR2 (germline): SGDLS, YYNGEE. Trimming at V came to 2 bases and at J to 8 bases, leaving 12 bases not matched to a gene. This CDR3 has 16 residues. CDR3 in DNA: TGTGCCAGCAGCGTCGCCGGGGGGGGCCGCGGTGATGAGCAGTTCTTC. It translates to CASSVAGGGRGDEQFF.

The V and J genes are TRBV28 and TRBJ2-7, with 8 bases aligning to TRBD1. Trimming at V came to 1 base and at J to 1 base, leaving 6 bases not matched to a gene. In germline, CDR1 is MDHEN, CDR2 SYDVKM. The CDR3 sequence is 16 residues long. CDR3 residues: CASSLSLRDRSYEQYF. Written as DNA, the CDR3 is TGTGCCAGCAGTTTATCCCTCCGGGACAGGTCCTACGAGCAGTACTTC.

The chain is built from TRBV5-4 and TRBJ2-3; D not resolved. The germline V and J ends were trimmed by 0 bases and 9 bases, with 8 bases remaining between them. Germline V CDR1 and CDR2: SGHNT, YYREEE (reference sequence). The CDR3 runs to 12 residues. CDR3 region: CASSLEERTQYF. CDR3 bases: TGTGCCAGCAGCTTGGAGGAGAGAACGCAGTATTTT.

The chain employs TRBV7-2 and TRBJ1-2; D possibly corresponds to TRBD1 (5 bases). The CDR3 covers 15 residues. In germline, CDR1 is SGHTA, CDR2 FQGNSA. Trimming cost V 2 bases and J 8 bases, with 18 bases left between them. The CDR3 sequence is CASSLSLRGAGGYTF. CDR3 in DNA: TGTGCCAGCAGCTTATCCCTAAGGGGCGCAGGAGGCTACACCTTC.

The rearrangement joins TRBV11-3 to TRBJ2-1, with a weak D call TRBD1 (6 bases). Trimming shortened V by 3 bases and J by 10 bases, and 16 bases separated the two germline ends. This CDR3 is built from 14 residues. Germline-derived CDR1 and CDR2 are SGHNT and YENEEA. Here the CDR3 DNA reads TGTGCCAGCAGCTTGGACGGACAGCTTCAGGAGCAGTTCTTC. Protein sequence: CASSLDGQLQEQFF.

This chain links TRBV6-5 with TRBJ2-2; a possible D gene is TRBD2 (6 bases). The CDR3 contains 15 residues. V lost 2 bases and J 6 bases, leaving 13 bases between the germline ends. Germline CDR1 and CDR2: MNHEY and SVGAGI. CDR3 in DNA: TGTGCCAGCAGTTACGGAAGGGCGGGGCCCGGGGAGCTGTTTTTT. Encoded protein: CASSYGRAGPGELFF.

The chain links TRBV6-2 or TRBV6-3 to TRBJ2-7; D may be TRBD1 (5 bases). V gave up 1 base and J gave up 4 bases, with 8 bases separating them. The CDR3 extends over 13 amino acids. CDR1 and CDR2 (germline): MNHEY, SVGEGT. In nucleotides, the CDR3 is TGTGCCAGCAGTTACTTTACAGGATACGAGCAGTACTTC. Translated, it gives CASSYFTGYEQYF.